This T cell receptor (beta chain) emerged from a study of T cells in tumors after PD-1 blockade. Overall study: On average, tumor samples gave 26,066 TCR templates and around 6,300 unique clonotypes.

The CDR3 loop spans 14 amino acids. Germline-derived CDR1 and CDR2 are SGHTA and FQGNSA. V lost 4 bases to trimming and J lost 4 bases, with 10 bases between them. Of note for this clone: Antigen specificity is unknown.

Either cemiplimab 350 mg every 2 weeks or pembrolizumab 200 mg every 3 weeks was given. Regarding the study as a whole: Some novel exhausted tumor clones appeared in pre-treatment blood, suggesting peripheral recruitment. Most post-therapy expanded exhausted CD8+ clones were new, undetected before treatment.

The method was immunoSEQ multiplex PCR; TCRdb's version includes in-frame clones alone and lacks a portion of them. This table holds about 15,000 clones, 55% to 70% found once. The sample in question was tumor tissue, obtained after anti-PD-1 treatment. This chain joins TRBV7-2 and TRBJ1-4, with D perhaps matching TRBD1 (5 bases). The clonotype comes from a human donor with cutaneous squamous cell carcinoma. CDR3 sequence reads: CASSSGTFNEKLFF. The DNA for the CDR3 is TGTGCCAGCAGCTCGGGGACGTTTAATGAAAAACTGTTTTTT.